This section outlines one T cell receptor beta chain sequence together with its context. This clone has a handful of counts. This clone's antigen is unknown. Per-base quality was not reported, and no clone a single base away is much larger than it. This entry is derived from a study of blood T cell repertoires in COVID-19 (dated by TCRdb to 2020 to 2022). Some background on the complete study: Samples covering the acute and convalescent phases of COVID-19 were provided by collaborators in the United States, Italy and Spain. The prospective study material was composed of cDNA or gDNA derived from T cells, B-cell-depleted T cells, or PBMCs. Deeply sampled blood TCRbeta repertoires from subjects exposed to, actively infected with, or recovered from COVID-19 were included in the dataset. The repertoires were released in a freely available public database meant as a resource for research on the immune response to SARS-CoV-2. Samples were obtained from the ongoing ImmuneRACE study (first 160 participants) and from 1,254 subjects provided by 6 global collaborators. Sample metadata almost always included a de-identified subject ID, COVID-19 status, age in years and sex. Where HLA class I and class II types were available, the types were taken from metadata supplied by the sample provider, not from assay-based typing.

The immunoSEQ Assay, a bias-controlled multiplex PCR, was used to amplify TCRbeta CDR3 regions from genomic DNA. On the study's bioinformatics: The number of nucleated cells in each sample was estimated from the amplification of reference gene primers within the assay. To quantify the absolute abundance of each unique TCRbeta CDR3 rearrangement, sequence reads were collapsed and filtered. For each sample, productive Simpson clonality was calculated by taking the square root of Simpson's diversity index across productive rearrangements. TCRdb stores this immuneACCESS table with in-frame sequences only. Part of the clones is absent; in the studies checked, under half of the shortfall reflects unresolved V genes, and no reason is known for the rest. D and trimming come from the DNA, and the V and J calls and clone size come from that table. The sample table shows roughly 63,000 clones, and more than 60% are seen once. The top ten clonotypes cover nearly 10% of the sample.

The trim is 3 bases for V and 3 bases for J, with a gap of 11 bases between the germline ends. The germline V gene provides CDR1 MDHEN and CDR2 SYDVKM. Inclusive of the bounding cysteine and phenylalanine, the CDR3 is 14 residues long. Here the CDR3 DNA is all that survives: 42 bases in frame from base 1. Whole blood was collected in K2EDTA tubes by collaborating institutions according to the institutions' own protocols. Collaborator samples were shipped for TCRbeta analysis as frozen whole blood, isolated PBMCs, or DNA extracted from either sample type. The investigation overall reported the following: Clinical and demographic metadata were provided uncurated, with the amount varying by source and participant.

Recombination connected TRBV28 to TRBJ1-2; 5 matching bases give a weak D call of TRBD1. The sequence was collected from a human donor in a cohort sampled during active COVID-19. The specimen was peripheral blood. Here the CDR3 is given as CASSFAQEYYGYTF. At the DNA level, the sequence is TGTGCCAGCAGTTTTGCACAGGAATACTATGGCTACACCTTC.